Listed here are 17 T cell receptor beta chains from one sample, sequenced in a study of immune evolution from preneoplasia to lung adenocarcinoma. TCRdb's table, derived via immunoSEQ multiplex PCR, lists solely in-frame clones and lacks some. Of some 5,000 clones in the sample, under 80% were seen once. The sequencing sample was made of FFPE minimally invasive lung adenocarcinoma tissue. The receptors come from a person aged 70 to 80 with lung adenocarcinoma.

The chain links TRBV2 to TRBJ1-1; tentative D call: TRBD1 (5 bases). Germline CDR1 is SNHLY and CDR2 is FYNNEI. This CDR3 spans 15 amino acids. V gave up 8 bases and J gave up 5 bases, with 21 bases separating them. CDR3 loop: CASRLTGGVGTEAFF. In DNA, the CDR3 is TGTGCCAGCCGGTTAACCGGGGGGGTAGGTACTGAAGCTTTCTTT.

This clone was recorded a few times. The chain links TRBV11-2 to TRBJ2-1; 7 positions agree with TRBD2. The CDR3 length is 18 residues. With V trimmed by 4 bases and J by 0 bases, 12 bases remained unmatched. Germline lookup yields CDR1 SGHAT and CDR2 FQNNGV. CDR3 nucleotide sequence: TGTGCCAGCAGCTACACGACCTTAGCGGGCAGCTCCTACAATGAGCAGTTCTTC. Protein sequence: CASSYTTLAGSSYNEQFF.

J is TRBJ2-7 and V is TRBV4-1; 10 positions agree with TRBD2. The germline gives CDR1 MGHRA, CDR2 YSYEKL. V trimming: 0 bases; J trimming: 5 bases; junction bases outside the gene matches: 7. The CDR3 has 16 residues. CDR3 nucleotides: TGCGCCAGCAGCCAAGAAGAGCGACTAGCGGGTAACGAGCAGTACTTC. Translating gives CASSQEERLAGNEQYF.

CDR3 sequence: CASSRGQGSNQPQHF. The DNA of the CDR3 is TGTGCCAGCAGTAGGGGACAGGGAAGCAATCAGCCCCAGCATTTT. This chain joins TRBV6-5 and TRBJ1-5; TRBD1 agrees at 9 bases. Trimming at V came to 5 bases and at J to 1 base, leaving 3 bases not matched to a gene. The germline V gene has CDR1 MNHEY and CDR2 SVGAGI. This CDR3 contains 15 residues.

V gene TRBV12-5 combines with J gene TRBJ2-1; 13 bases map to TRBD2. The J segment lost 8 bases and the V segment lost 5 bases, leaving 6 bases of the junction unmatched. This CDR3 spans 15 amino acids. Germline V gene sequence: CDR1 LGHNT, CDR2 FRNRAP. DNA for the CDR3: TGTGCTAGTGGTCGGACTAGCGGGGGTACAGATGAGCAGTTCTTC. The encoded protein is CASGRTSGGTDEQFF. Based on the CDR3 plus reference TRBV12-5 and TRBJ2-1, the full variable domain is DARVTQTPRHKVTEMGQEVTMRCQPILGHNTVFWYRQTMMQGLELLAYFRNRAPLDDSGMPKDRFSAEMPDATLATLKIQPSEPRDSAVYFCASGRTSGGTDEQFFGPGTRLTVL.

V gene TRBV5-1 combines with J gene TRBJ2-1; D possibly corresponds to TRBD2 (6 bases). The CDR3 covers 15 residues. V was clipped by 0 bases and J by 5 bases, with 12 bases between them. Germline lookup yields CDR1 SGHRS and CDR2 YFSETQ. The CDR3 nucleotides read TGCGCCAGCAGCTTGGGCCCGGGACTGCACAATGAGCAGTTCTTC. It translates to CASSLGPGLHNEQFF.

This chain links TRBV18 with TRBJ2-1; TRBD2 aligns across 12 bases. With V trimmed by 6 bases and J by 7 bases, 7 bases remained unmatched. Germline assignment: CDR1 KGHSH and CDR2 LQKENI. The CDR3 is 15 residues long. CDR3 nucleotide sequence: TGTGCCAGCTCGTCCACCGGGACTAGCGGGAATGAGCAGTTCTTC. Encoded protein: CASSSTGTSGNEQFF. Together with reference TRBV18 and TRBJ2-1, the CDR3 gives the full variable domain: NAGVMQNPRHLVRRRGQEARLRCSPMKGHSHVYWYRQLPEEGLKFMVYLQKENIIDESGMPKERFSAEFPKEGPSILRIQQVVRGDSAAYFCASSSTGTSGNEQFFGPGTRLTVL.

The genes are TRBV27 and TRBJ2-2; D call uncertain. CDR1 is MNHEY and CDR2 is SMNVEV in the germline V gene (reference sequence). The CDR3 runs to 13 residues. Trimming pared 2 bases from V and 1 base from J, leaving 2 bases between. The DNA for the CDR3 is TGTGCCAGCAGTTTAGTGAACACCGGGGAGCTGTTTTTT. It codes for CASSLVNTGELFF.

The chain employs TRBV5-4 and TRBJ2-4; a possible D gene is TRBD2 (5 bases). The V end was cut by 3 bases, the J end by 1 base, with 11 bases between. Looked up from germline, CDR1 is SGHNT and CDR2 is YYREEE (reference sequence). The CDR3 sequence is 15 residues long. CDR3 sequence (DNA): TGTGCCAGCAGCTCCCCGGGGATGGCCAAAAACATTCAGTACTTC. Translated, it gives CASSSPGMAKNIQYF.

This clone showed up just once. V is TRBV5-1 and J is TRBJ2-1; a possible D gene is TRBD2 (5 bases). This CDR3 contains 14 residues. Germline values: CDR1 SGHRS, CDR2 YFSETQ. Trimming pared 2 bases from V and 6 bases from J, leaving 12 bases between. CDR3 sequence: CASSFDGVGNEQFF. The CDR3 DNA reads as TGCGCCAGCAGCTTTGACGGGGTTGGCAATGAGCAGTTCTTC.

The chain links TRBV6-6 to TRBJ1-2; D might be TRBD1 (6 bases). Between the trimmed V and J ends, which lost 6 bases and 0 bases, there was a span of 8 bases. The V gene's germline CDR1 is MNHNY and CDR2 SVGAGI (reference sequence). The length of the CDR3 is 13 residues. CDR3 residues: CASRDSTNYGYTF. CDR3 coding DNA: TGTGCCAGCAGGGACAGTACTAACTATGGCTACACCTTC.

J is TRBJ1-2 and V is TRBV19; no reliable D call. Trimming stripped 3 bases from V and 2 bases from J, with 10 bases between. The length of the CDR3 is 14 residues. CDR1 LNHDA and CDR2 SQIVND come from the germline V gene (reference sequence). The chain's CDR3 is CASSMVVRNYGYTF. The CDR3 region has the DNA TGTGCCAGTAGTATGGTGGTGCGGAACTATGGCTACACCTTC.

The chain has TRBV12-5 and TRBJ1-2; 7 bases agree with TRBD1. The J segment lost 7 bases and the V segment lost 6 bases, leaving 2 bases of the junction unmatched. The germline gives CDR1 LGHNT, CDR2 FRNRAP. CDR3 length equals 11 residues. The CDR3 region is CASGTGFGYTF. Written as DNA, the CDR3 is TGTGCTAGTGGGACAGGGTTTGGCTACACCTTC.

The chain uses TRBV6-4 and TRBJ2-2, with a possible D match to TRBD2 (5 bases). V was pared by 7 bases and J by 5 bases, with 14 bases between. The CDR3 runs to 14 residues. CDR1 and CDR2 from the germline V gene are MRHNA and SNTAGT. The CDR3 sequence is CASTSTPGTGELFF. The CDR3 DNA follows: TGTGCCAGCACCTCGACTCCGGGGACCGGGGAGCTGTTTTTT.

The CDR3, as DNA: TGTGCCAGCAGCTGGGGAGGGGCCCCTGAAGCTTTCTTT. Amino acid sequence: CASSWGGAPEAFF. This sequence joins TRBV7-9 and TRBJ1-1, with TRBD1 as a possible D gene (5 bases). Trimming took off 4 bases at V and 6 bases at J, with 12 bases between the two ends. Germline V gene sequence: CDR1 SEHNR, CDR2 FQNEAQ (reference sequence). This CDR3 has 13 amino acids.

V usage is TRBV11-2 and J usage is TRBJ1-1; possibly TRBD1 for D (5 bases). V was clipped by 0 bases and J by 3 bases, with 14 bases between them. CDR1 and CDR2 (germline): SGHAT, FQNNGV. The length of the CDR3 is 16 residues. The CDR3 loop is CASSLEGMGRDTEAFF. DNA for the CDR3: TGTGCCAGCAGCTTAGAGGGCATGGGGCGGGACACTGAAGCTTTCTTT. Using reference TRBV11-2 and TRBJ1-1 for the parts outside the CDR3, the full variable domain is EAGVAQSPRYKIIEKRQSVAFWCNPISGHATLYWYQQILGQGPKLLIQFQNNGVVDDSQLPKDRFSAERLKGVDSTLKIQPAKLEDSAVYLCASSLEGMGRDTEAFFGQGTRLTVV.

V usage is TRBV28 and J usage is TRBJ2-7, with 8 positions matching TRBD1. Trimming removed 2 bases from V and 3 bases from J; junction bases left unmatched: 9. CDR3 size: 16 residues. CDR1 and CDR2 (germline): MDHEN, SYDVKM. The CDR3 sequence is CASSLGPGQDNYEQYF. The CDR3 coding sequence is TGTGCCAGCAGTTTAGGACCGGGACAGGACAACTACGAGCAGTACTTC.